The 10 T cell receptor beta chains below come from one sample, sequenced in a study of cytomegalovirus exposure and HLA in healthy donors. Primers: 60 Vbeta forward and 13 Jbeta reverse. The table came from immunoSEQ multiplex PCR; TCRdb's copy has only in-frame clones and leaves some out. The sample yields about 180,000 clones, 70% to 85% seen once. Sequenced sample: PBMCs. Receptors originate from a man aged 18 to 35 in good health and CMV-seronegative.

The J gene is TRBJ2-7, the V gene TRBV7-9; 8 bases align to TRBD1. The length of the CDR3 is 15 residues. V was clipped by 4 bases and J by 3 bases; unmatched bases: 8. Per germline, CDR1 SEHNR and CDR2 FQNEAQ (reference sequence). The CDR3 DNA is TGTGCCAGCAGCTCCCGACAGGGGAAAAACTACGAGCAGTACTTC. Protein sequence: CASSSRQGKNYEQYF. Based on the CDR3 plus reference TRBV7-9 and TRBJ2-7, the full variable domain is DTGVSQNPRHKITKRGQNVTFRCDPISEHNRLYWYRQTLGQGPEFLTYFQNEAQLEKSRLLSDRFSAERPKGSFSTLEIQRTEQGDSAMYLCASSSRQGKNYEQYFGPGTRLTVT.

V is TRBV28 and J is TRBJ2-7; D might be TRBD2 (5 bases). V shed 6 bases and J shed 3 bases, with 21 bases lying between them. The CDR3 covers 16 residues. Germline loops: CDR1 MDHEN, CDR2 SYDVKM. CDR3 in DNA: TGTGCCAGCAGCAATACCCGACGGCGGGCCTACTACGAGCAGTACTTC. Protein: CASSNTRRRAYYEQYF.

The chain links TRBV18 to TRBJ2-7; 8 positions match TRBD1. V shed 8 bases, J shed 5 bases, and the junction held 8 bases outside the gene matches. The CDR3 is made up of 13 amino acids. Germline V gene data show CDR1 as KGHSH and CDR2 as LQKENI. CDR3 nucleotide sequence: TGTGCCAGCGCGTGGGGACAGGTAAACGAGCAGTACTTC. Protein product: CASAWGQVNEQYF.

The chain couples TRBV5-8 to TRBJ2-7; TRBD2 aligns across 7 bases. This CDR3 region has 13 residues. The V gene end was trimmed by 2 bases and the J gene end by 3 bases; junction bases not matched to a gene: 2. Germline CDR1 is SGHTS and CDR2 is YDEGEE. CDR3 sequence (DNA): TGTGCCAGCAGCTTTGCGGGAGACTACGAGCAGTACTTC. Amino acids: CASSFAGDYEQYF.

The gene calls are TRBV18 and TRBJ2-7, with 7 bases lining up with TRBD1. The CDR3 contains 14 residues. The junction had 5 bases not matched to a gene; V was cut back by 2 bases and J by 4 bases. Germline CDR1 is KGHSH and CDR2 is LQKENI. CDR3 coding DNA: TGTGCCAGCTCACCATCGACAGGGATTTACGAGCAGTACTTC. Protein product: CASSPSTGIYEQYF. The whole variable domain, filled in from reference TRBV18 and TRBJ2-7, reads NAGVMQNPRHLVRRRGQEARLRCSPMKGHSHVYWYRQLPEEGLKFMVYLQKENIIDESGMPKERFSAEFPKEGPSILRIQQVVRGDSAAYFCASSPSTGIYEQYFGPGTRLTVT.

This chain links TRBV4-1 with TRBJ2-2; 7 bases are shared with TRBD2. V was pared by 0 bases and J by 5 bases, with 3 bases of the junction left unmatched. CDR1 and CDR2 (germline): MGHRA, YSYEKL. This CDR3 has 15 residues. In nucleotides, the CDR3 is TGCGCCAGCAGCCAAGATGAAGCGGGAACCGGGGAGCTGTTTTTT. It yields the protein CASSQDEAGTGELFF.

This rearrangement joins TRBV27 to TRBJ2-1; perhaps TRBD1 as D (6 bases). The CDR3 spans 17 residues. Looked up from germline, CDR1 is MNHEY and CDR2 is SMNVEV (reference sequence). With 9 bases removed from V and 9 bases from J, the gap between germline ends came to 30 bases. CDR3 sequence reads: CASSSALRGTLVREQFF. The CDR3 DNA reads as TGTGCCAGTAGCTCAGCACTTAGGGGGACACTGGTGCGTGAGCAGTTCTTC.

V and J are TRBV18 and TRBJ2-4; TRBD2 aligns across 14 bases. Trimming cost V 3 bases and J 10 bases; bases outside gene matches: 5. CDR1 is KGHSH and CDR2 is LQKENI in the germline V gene. This CDR3 has 15 amino acids. CDR3 in amino acids: CASSPTTSGRVIQYF. The CDR3, as DNA: TGTGCCAGCTCACCGACGACTAGCGGGAGGGTTATTCAGTACTTC. Based on the CDR3 plus reference TRBV18 and TRBJ2-4, the full variable domain is NAGVMQNPRHLVRRRGQEARLRCSPMKGHSHVYWYRQLPEEGLKFMVYLQKENIIDESGMPKERFSAEFPKEGPSILRIQQVVRGDSAAYFCASSPTTSGRVIQYFGAGTRLSVL.

Here the CDR3 reads CASSEIAGGLYNEQFF. CDR3 sequence (DNA): TGTGCCAGCAGTGAAATAGCGGGGGGTCTCTACAATGAGCAGTTCTTC. The chain has TRBV6-1 and TRBJ2-1; 10 positions match TRBD2. The CDR3 extends over 16 amino acids. The V segment lost 2 bases and the J segment 3 bases; nucleotides outside the gene matches: 4. Germline CDR1 is MNHNS and CDR2 is SASEGT.

V gene TRBV5-1 combines with J gene TRBJ2-1, with 7 nucleotides matching TRBD2. This CDR3 has 15 amino acids. Trimming took 4 bases from V and 3 from J; bases not matched to a gene: 7. The germline V gene encodes CDR1 SGHRS and CDR2 YFSETQ. CDR3 in amino acids: CASSSGTVVYNEQFF. The CDR3 DNA sequence: TGCGCCAGCAGCAGCGGGACTGTAGTCTACAATGAGCAGTTCTTC.